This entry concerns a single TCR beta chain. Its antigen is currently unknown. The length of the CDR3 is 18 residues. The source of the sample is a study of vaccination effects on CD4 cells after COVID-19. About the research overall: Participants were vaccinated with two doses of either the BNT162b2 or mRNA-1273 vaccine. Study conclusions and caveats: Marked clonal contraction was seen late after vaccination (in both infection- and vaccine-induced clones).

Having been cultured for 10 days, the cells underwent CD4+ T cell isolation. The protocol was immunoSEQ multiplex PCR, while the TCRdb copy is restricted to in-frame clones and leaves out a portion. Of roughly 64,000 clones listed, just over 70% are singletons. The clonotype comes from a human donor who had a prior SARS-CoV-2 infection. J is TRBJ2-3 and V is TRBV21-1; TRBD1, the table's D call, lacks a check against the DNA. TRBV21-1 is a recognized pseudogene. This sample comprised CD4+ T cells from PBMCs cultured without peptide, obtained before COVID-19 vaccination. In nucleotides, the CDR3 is TGTGCCAGCAGCAAAGCCTCAAACAGGGGGGGTTGTTCAGATACGCAGTATTTT. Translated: CASSKASNRGGCSDTQYF.